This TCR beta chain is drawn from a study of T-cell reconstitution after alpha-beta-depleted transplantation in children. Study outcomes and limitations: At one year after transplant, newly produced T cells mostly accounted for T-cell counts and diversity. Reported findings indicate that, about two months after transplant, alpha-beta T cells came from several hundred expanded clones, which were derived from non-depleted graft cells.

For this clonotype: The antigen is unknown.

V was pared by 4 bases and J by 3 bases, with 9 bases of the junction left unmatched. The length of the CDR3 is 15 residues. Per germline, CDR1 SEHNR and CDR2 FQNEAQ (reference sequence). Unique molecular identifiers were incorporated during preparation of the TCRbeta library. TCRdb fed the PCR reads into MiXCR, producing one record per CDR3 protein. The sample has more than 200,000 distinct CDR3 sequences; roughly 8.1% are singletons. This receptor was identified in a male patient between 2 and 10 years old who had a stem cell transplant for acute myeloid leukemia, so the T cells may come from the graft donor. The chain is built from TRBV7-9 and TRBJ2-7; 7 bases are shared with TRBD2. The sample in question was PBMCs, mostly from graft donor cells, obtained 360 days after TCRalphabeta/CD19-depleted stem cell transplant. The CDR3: CASSSLASGVYEQYF. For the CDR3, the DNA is TGTGCCAGCAGCTCCTTAGCTAGCGGAGTCTACGAGCAGTACTTC.